One and the same sample provided the 5 T cell receptor beta chains below, sequenced in a study of shared clonotypes between healthy human individuals. Some clones are missing from TCRdb's copy, which holds only in-frame ones; the method was immunoSEQ multiplex PCR. This sample yields roughly 490,000 clones, of which 65% to 80% are seen a single time; 12% belongs to the top ten. Sequencing input: PBMCs. These receptors all come from a woman in her 40s in good health. Some clones in this sample may be carry-over from other donors' samples.

This sequence joins TRBV6-6 and TRBJ2-2, with TRBD2 as a possible D gene (6 bases). This CDR3 region has 16 residues. Trimming removed 2 bases from V and 1 base from J, with 11 bases in between. CDR1 is MNHNY and CDR2 is SVGAGI in the germline V gene (reference sequence). CDR3 region: CASSYTGLKNTGELFF. Written as DNA, the CDR3 is TGTGCCAGCAGTTACACTGGACTAAAGAACACCGGGGAGCTGTTTTTT.

This clone was counted ten times or more. Within the sample, other DNA sequences also encode this same CDR3. The chain recombines TRBV30 with TRBJ2-3; D not certain. The CDR3 sequence is 15 residues long. Trimming took off 2 bases at V and 2 bases at J, with 14 bases between the two ends. Germline V gene sequence: CDR1 GTSNPN, CDR2 SVGIG (reference sequence). CDR3 loop: CAWSTPSGVTDTQYF. CDR3 in DNA: TGTGCCTGGAGTACCCCCTCGGGCGTCACAGATACGCAGTATTTT.

V gene TRBV7-9 combines with J gene TRBJ2-3; TRBD2 matches 14 bases. Germline V gene data show CDR1 as SEHNR and CDR2 as FQNEAQ (reference sequence). The CDR3 sequence is 16 residues long. With 9 bases clipped from V and 7 bases from J, the junction kept 12 bases outside the gene matches. The CDR3 loop reads CARERLAGGPPNTQYF. The CDR3 DNA is TGTGCCAGGGAGAGACTAGCGGGAGGGCCTCCGAATACGCAGTATTTT.

The chain couples TRBV11-2 to TRBJ2-2, with 7 bases aligning to TRBD2. V was clipped by 6 bases and J by 5 bases; unmatched bases: 6. Germline V gene data show CDR1 as SGHAT and CDR2 as FQNNGV. The CDR3 length is 14 residues. The CDR3 reads CASSQRGRTGELFF. DNA for the CDR3: TGTGCCAGCAGTCAGCGGGGTCGTACCGGGGAGCTGTTTTTT. Filled out from reference TRBV11-2 and TRBJ2-2, the complete variable domain reads EAGVAQSPRYKIIEKRQSVAFWCNPISGHATLYWYQQILGQGPKLLIQFQNNGVVDDSQLPKDRFSAERLKGVDSTLKIQPAKLEDSAVYLCASSQRGRTGELFFGEGSRLTVL.

This clone came up a few times. The sample contains more than one DNA sequence encoding this CDR3. The chain uses TRBV5-1 and TRBJ2-2; no clear D gene. The V gene lost 0 bases and the J gene lost 5 bases, with 5 bases spanning the gap. The CDR3 contains 13 residues. Germline CDR1 SGHRS, CDR2 YFSETQ. The CDR3: CASSLVGTGELFF. The CDR3 coding sequence is TGCGCCAGCAGCTTGGTCGGGACCGGGGAGCTGTTTTTT.